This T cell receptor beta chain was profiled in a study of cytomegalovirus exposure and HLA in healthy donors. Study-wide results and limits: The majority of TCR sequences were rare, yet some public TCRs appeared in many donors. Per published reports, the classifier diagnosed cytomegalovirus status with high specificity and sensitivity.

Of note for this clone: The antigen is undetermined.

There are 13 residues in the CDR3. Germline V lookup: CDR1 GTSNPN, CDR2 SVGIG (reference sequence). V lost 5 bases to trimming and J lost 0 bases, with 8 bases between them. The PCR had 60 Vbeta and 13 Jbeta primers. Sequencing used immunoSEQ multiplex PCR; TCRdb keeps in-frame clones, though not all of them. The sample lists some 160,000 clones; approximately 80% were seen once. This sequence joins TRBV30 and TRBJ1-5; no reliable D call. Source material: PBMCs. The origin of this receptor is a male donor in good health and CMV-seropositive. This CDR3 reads CAWAGDSNQPQHF. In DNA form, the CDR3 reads TGTGCCTGGGCCGGGGATAGCAATCAGCCCCAGCATTTT.